A selection of T cell receptor beta chains follows, all from one sample in a study of T cell responses to AZD1222 COVID-19 vaccine. Profiled with immunoSEQ multiplex PCR; TCRdb holds only in-frame clones, not every one. The sample has tens of thousands of clones; 75% to 90% are singletons. The sample consisted of peripheral blood, taken on day 0 of AZD1222 vaccination. The receptors here all came from an adult in good health. The CDR3 runs from the conserved cysteine through the conserved F or W. Fields, in order: CDR3 DNA, CDR3 protein, clone size, J gene, CDR3 length, D gene, V gene. A D gene is named only where the DNA matches it firmly. For some rows the clone size is stated as once, few or many, or as a class when expanded; others skip it.

cdr3_nt: TGTGCCAGCGGGACCCACTACGAGCAGTACTTC; cdr3_aa: CASGTHYEQYF; clone_size: NA; j_call: TRBJ2-7; cdr3_length: 11; d_call: NA; v_call: TRBV2
cdr3_nt: TGTGCCAGCAGTTCCGGGAGCAGGGGTAATGAAAAACTGTTTTTT; cdr3_aa: CASSSGSRGNEKLFF; clone_size: few; j_call: TRBJ1-4; cdr3_length: 15; d_call: NA; v_call: TRBV28
cdr3_nt: TGCGCCAGCAGCGGCCGGACTAGCGGGAGCCCCGAAGAGACCCAGTACTTC; cdr3_aa: CASSGRTSGSPEETQYF; clone_size: NA; j_call: TRBJ2-5; cdr3_length: 17; d_call: TRBD2; v_call: TRBV5-1
cdr3_nt: TGTGCCAGCGAGCCCGGACAGTGGGAAGGAGAGACCCAGTACTTC; cdr3_aa: CASEPGQWEGETQYF; clone_size: NA; j_call: TRBJ2-5; cdr3_length: 15; d_call: NA; v_call: TRBV6-5
cdr3_nt: TGTGCCAGCAGTTCCACTCTCCTAGGAGGGCCTACCGGGGAGCTGTTTTTT; cdr3_aa: CASSSTLLGGPTGELFF; clone_size: NA; j_call: TRBJ2-2; cdr3_length: 17; d_call: NA; v_call: TRBV27
cdr3_nt: TGTGCCAGCAGCGGACTAGCGAGGCCACGAGATACGCAGTATTTT; cdr3_aa: CASSGLARPRDTQYF; clone_size: NA; j_call: TRBJ2-3; cdr3_length: 15; d_call: TRBD2; v_call: TRBV9
cdr3_nt: TGTGCTAGTGGTTTGTACCCCGGGACTAGCGCCTCTACCGGGGAGCTGTTTTTT; cdr3_aa: CASGLYPGTSASTGELFF; clone_size: NA; j_call: TRBJ2-2; cdr3_length: 18; d_call: TRBD2; v_call: TRBV12-5
cdr3_nt: TGCAGCGTTCTAACGGAAGGAAACCTGCGGTACTTC; cdr3_aa: CSVLTEGNLRYF; clone_size: NA; j_call: TRBJ2-7; cdr3_length: 12; d_call: NA; v_call: TRBV29-1
cdr3_nt: TGTGCCGGTAGACGGAGCGGACTAACCTACGAGCAGTACTTC; cdr3_aa: CAGRRSGLTYEQYF; clone_size: NA; j_call: TRBJ2-7; cdr3_length: 14; d_call: NA; v_call: TRBV2
cdr3_nt: TGTGCCAGCAGTCCATTGCGGGGGACCGACAATGAGCAGTTCTTC; cdr3_aa: CASSPLRGTDNEQFF; clone_size: NA; j_call: TRBJ2-1; cdr3_length: 15; d_call: TRBD2; v_call: TRBV28
cdr3_nt: TGTGCCAGTAGTCCAGACCGGGACAGGGGGTCTTACATTCAGTACTTC; cdr3_aa: CASSPDRDRGSYIQYF; clone_size: once; j_call: TRBJ2-4; cdr3_length: 16; d_call: TRBD1; v_call: TRBV19
cdr3_nt: TGTGCCAGCAGCTCCGAGGGGGCAATCTCCTACGAGCAGTACTTC; cdr3_aa: CASSSEGAISYEQYF; clone_size: NA; j_call: TRBJ2-7; cdr3_length: 15; d_call: TRBD1; v_call: TRBV7-3
cdr3_nt: TGTGCCAGCAGCCCGGCTAGCGGGAGAGCAAATGAGCAGTTCTTC; cdr3_aa: CASSPASGRANEQFF; clone_size: NA; j_call: TRBJ2-1; cdr3_length: 15; d_call: TRBD2; v_call: TRBV13
cdr3_nt: TGCGCCAGCAGCCAAGGGACAGGGGAGGGTGGCTACACCTTC; cdr3_aa: CASSQGTGEGGYTF; clone_size: NA; j_call: TRBJ1-2; cdr3_length: 14; d_call: TRBD1; v_call: TRBV5-1
cdr3_nt: TGTGCCAGCAGTCGGACTAGCGGGACCTACAATGAGCAGTTCTTC; cdr3_aa: CASSRTSGTYNEQFF; clone_size: NA; j_call: TRBJ2-1; cdr3_length: 15; d_call: TRBD2; v_call: TRBV6-2/TRBV6-3
cdr3_nt: TGTGCCAGTAGTCGGACCCCTCAGGTTTATCCAACTAATGAAAAACTGTTTTTT; cdr3_aa: CASSRTPQVYPTNEKLFF; clone_size: once; j_call: TRBJ1-4; cdr3_length: 18; d_call: NA; v_call: TRBV19
cdr3_nt: TGTGCCAGCAGCCCCCCGGGTGCAACTAATGAAAAACTGTTTTTT; cdr3_aa: CASSPPGATNEKLFF; clone_size: NA; j_call: TRBJ1-4; cdr3_length: 15; d_call: NA; v_call: TRBV11-2
cdr3_nt: TGTGCCAGCAGTTGGGCCCGAACTTTTCCAGATACGCAGTATTTT; cdr3_aa: CASSWARTFPDTQYF; clone_size: NA; j_call: TRBJ2-3; cdr3_length: 15; d_call: NA; v_call: TRBV6-2/TRBV6-3
cdr3_nt: TGTGCCAGTAGTATCGGGGGAGGCACAGATACGCAGTATTTT; cdr3_aa: CASSIGGGTDTQYF; clone_size: NA; j_call: TRBJ2-3; cdr3_length: 14; d_call: NA; v_call: TRBV19
cdr3_nt: TGTGCCAGCAGTTTTAGGGAAGTAAGGGGGGCTCTGAACTATGGCTACACCTTC; cdr3_aa: CASSFREVRGALNYGYTF; clone_size: many; j_call: TRBJ1-2; cdr3_length: 18; d_call: NA; v_call: TRBV7-2
cdr3_nt: TGCAGTGTTTCAGCTAACTATGGCTACACCTTC; cdr3_aa: CSVSANYGYTF; clone_size: NA; j_call: TRBJ1-2; cdr3_length: 11; d_call: NA; v_call: TRBV20-1
cdr3_nt: TGTGCCAGTAGTTCCCAACTAAAATGGAATTCACCCCTCCACTTT; cdr3_aa: CASSSQLKWNSPLHF; clone_size: NA; j_call: TRBJ1-6; cdr3_length: 15; d_call: NA; v_call: TRBV19
cdr3_nt: TGCGCCAGCAGCCTCACAGGGAGTCAGCCCCAGCATTTT; cdr3_aa: CASSLTGSQPQHF; clone_size: NA; j_call: TRBJ1-5; cdr3_length: 13; d_call: NA; v_call: TRBV4-1
cdr3_nt: TGTGCCAGCAGCTTTCGCAGAGGGGAAAATGGCTACACCTTC; cdr3_aa: CASSFRRGENGYTF; clone_size: once; j_call: TRBJ1-2; cdr3_length: 14; d_call: NA; v_call: TRBV7-9
cdr3_nt: TGTGCCAGCAGTTACCCGGGACGGCGTAATAGTTCACCCCTCCACTTT; cdr3_aa: CASSYPGRRNSSPLHF; clone_size: few; j_call: TRBJ1-6; cdr3_length: 16; d_call: NA; v_call: TRBV6-2/TRBV6-3
cdr3_nt: TGTGCCAGCAGCGGATCTACAGGTGAAGCTTTCTTT; cdr3_aa: CASSGSTGEAFF; clone_size: NA; j_call: TRBJ1-1; cdr3_length: 12; d_call: NA; v_call: TRBV9
cdr3_nt: TGTGCCAGCAGCCCGAGGTTCGGGCGCCCCTCCGATACTAAGTGTCTCACCGGGGAGCTGTTTTTT; cdr3_aa: CASSPRFGRPSDTKCLTGELFF; clone_size: NA; j_call: TRBJ2-2; cdr3_length: 22; d_call: NA; v_call: TRBV21-1
cdr3_nt: TGCGCCAGCAGCTTGGGGCAGGTCAGGAATGAGCAGTTCTTC; cdr3_aa: CASSLGQVRNEQFF; clone_size: NA; j_call: TRBJ2-1; cdr3_length: 14; d_call: NA; v_call: TRBV5-1
cdr3_nt: TGTGCCACCAAGGACCAGGGCAACTATGGCTACACCTTC; cdr3_aa: CATKDQGNYGYTF; clone_size: few; j_call: TRBJ1-2; cdr3_length: 13; d_call: NA; v_call: TRBV10-3